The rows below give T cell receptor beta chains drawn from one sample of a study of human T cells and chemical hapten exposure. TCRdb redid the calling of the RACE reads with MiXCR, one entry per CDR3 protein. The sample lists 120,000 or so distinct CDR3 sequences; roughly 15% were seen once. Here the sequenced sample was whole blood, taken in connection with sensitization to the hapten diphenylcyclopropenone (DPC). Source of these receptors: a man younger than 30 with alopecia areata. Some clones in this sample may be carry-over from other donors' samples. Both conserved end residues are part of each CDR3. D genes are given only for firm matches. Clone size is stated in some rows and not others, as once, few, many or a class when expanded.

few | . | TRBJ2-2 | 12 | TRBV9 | TGTGCCAGCAGCGTAAGGTCCGGGGAGCTGTTTTTT | CASSVRSGELFF
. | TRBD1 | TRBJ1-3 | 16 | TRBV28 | TGTGCCAGCAGTTTTGCGGACAGGGGGGCCGGAAACACCATATATTTT | CASSFADRGAGNTIYF
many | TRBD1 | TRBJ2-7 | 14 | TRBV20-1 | TGCAGTGCTAGAGGCCCAGGGGGTATCGACGAGCAGTACTTC | CSARGPGGIDEQYF
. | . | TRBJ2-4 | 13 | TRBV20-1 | TGCAGTGCTAGGAAGGGGGACAAAAACATTCAGTACTTC | CSARKGDKNIQYF
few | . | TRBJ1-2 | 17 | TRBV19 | TGTGCCAGTAGTACATCAGGGTCCGGCAGCATAGACTATGGCTACACCTTC | CASSTSGSGSIDYGYTF
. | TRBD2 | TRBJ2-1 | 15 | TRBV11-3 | TGTGCCAGCAGCCCGCGGGGGAGGGCGGGCAATGAGCAGTTCTTC | CASSPRGRAGNEQFF
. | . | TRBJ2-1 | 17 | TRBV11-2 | TGTGCCAGCAGCCTACGCTTCCTATCGAGCTCCTACAATGAGCAGTTCTTC | CASSLRFLSSSYNEQFF
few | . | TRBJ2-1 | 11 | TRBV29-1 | TGCAGCGTCGCCGGGTACAATGAGCAGTTCTTC | CSVAGYNEQFF
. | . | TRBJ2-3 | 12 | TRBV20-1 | TGCAGTGCTAGCTCGGATCCGGGGACGCAGTATTTT | CSASSDPGTQYF
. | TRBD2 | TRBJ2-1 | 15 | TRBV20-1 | TGCGGAAATAGGACTAGCGGGGAAACCTACAATGAGCAGTTCTTC | CGNRTSGETYNEQFF
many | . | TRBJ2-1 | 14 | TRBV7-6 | TGTGCCAGCAGCCCCCGTTTAGCAGTTAATGAGCAGTTCTTC | CASSPRLAVNEQFF
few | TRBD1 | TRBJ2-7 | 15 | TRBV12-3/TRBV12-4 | TGTGCCAGCAGTCCTCAGAGGGGGCCAACCTACGAGCAGTACTTC | CASSPQRGPTYEQYF
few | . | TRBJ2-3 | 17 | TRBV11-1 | TGTGCCAGCAGCTTAAGTGGGGACATGACCCCTGGAGATACGCAGTATTTT | CASSLSGDMTPGDTQYF
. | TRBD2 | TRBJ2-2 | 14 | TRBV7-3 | TGTGCCAGCAGCTTGGCGGGGGTGACCGGGGAGCTGTTTTTT | CASSLAGVTGELFF
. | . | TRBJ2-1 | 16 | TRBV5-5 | TGTGCCAGCAGCTTGAGTAGGCTGTTGACCTACAATGAGCAGTTCTTC | CASSLSRLLTYNEQFF
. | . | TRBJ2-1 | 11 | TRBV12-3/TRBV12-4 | TGTGCCAGCAGTTTGGCCGGTGAGCAGTTCTTC | CASSLAGEQFF
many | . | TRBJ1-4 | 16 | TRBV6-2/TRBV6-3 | TGTGCCAGCAGTTCGGGATTCCTGACAACTAATGAAAAACTGTTTTTT | CASSSGFLTTNEKLFF
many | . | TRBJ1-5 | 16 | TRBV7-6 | TGTGCCAGCAGCCCCCGGGTAGGTCCGACAAATCAGCCCCAGCATTTT | CASSPRVGPTNQPQHF
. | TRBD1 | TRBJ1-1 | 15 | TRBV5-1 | TGCGCCAGCAGCCCTCTACAGGGGAGAGGCACTGAAGCTTTCTTT | CASSPLQGRGTEAFF
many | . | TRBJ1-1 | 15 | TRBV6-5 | TGTGCCAGCAGACAACGAGCTTCCTCGAACACTGAAGCTTTCTTT | CASRQRASSNTEAFF
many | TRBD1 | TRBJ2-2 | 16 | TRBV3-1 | TGTGCCAGCAGCCAAAAAGGACAGGGAAGCCCCGGGGAGCTGTTTTTT | CASSQKGQGSPGELFF
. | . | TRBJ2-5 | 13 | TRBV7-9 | TGTGCCAGCAGCCATACCCTGGAAGAGACCCAGTACTTC | CASSHTLEETQYF
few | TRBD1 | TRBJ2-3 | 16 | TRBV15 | TGTGCCACCAGCAGAGCTGGACAGGGCTACACAGATACGCAGTATTTT | CATSRAGQGYTDTQYF
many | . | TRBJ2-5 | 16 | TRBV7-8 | TGTGCCAGCAGCTTATTGTGGGGCCTGGTTTCTGAGACCCAGTACTTC | CASSLLWGLVSETQYF
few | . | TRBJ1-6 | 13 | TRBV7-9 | TGTGCCAGCAGCTCCCGACAGAATTCACCCCTCCACTTT | CASSSRQNSPLHF
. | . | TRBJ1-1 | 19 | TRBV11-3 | TGTGCCAGCAGCTTAGGCCCCGGGACATGGGGTGTTATTGGCACTGAAGCTTTCTTT | CASSLGPGTWGVIGTEAFF
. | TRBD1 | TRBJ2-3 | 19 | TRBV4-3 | TGCGCCAGCAGCCAAGCTGTCATGGGACAGAAAGGCGGCACAGATACGCAGTATTTT | CASSQAVMGQKGGTDTQYF
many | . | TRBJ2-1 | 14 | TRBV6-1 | TGTGCCAGCAGTGGACGTAAACTAGGGAATGAGCAGTTCTTC | CASSGRKLGNEQFF
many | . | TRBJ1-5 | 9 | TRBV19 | TGTGCCTGTGGACAGCCCCAGCATTTT | CACGQPQHF
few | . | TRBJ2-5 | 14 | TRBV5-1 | TGCGCCAGCAGTCCCGGGCGGACGGGGGAGACCCAGTACTTC | CASSPGRTGETQYF
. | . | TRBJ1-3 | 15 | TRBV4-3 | TGCGCCAGCAGCCAAGGATGGGTTTCTGGAAACACCATATATTTT | CASSQGWVSGNTIYF
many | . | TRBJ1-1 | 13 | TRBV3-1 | TGTGCCAGCAGACGTTCAGGGGACACTGAAGCTTTCTTT | CASRRSGDTEAFF
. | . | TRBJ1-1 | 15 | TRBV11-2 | TGTGCCAGCAGCTTAGCAGGGAGGGGGAACACTGAAGCTTTCTTT | CASSLAGRGNTEAFF
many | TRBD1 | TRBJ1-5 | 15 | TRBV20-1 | TGCAGTGCTAGAGAGGGTCGACAGGGGGCACAGCCCCAGCATTTT | CSAREGRQGAQPQHF
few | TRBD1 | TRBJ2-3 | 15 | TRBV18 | TGTGCCAGCTCCCCACAGGGGTCTCCCACAGATACGCAGTATTTT | CASSPQGSPTDTQYF
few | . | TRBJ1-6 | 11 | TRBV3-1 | TGTGCCAGCAGCCAAGCTCAAGATCTCCACTTT | CASSQAQDLHF
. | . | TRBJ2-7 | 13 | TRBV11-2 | TGTGCCAGCACCCACGACAGGCTCTACGAGCAGTACTTC | CASTHDRLYEQYF
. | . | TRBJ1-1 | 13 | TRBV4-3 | TGCGCCAGCAGACCGGACTTAGAGGCTGAAGCTTTCTTT | CASRPDLEAEAFF
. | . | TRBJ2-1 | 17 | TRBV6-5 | TGTGCCAGCAGTGGACTGCGGGGCAGGTCCTTAGGCAATGAGCAGTTCTTC | CASSGLRGRSLGNEQFF
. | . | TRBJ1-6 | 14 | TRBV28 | TGTGCCACCGCCGAGGACAGCGATAATTCACCCCTCCACTTT | CATAEDSDNSPLHF
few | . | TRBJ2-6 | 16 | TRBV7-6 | TGTGCCAGCAGCACGATAAACAGGGCTGGGGCCAACGTCCTGACTTTC | CASSTINRAGANVLTF